This record looks at one T cell receptor (beta chain) sequence and its context. Its target is not known. V was pared by 0 bases and J by 0 bases, with 10 bases between. Germline V lookup: CDR1 SGDLS, CDR2 YYNGEE. The CDR3 covers 16 residues. Method: immunoSEQ multiplex PCR; TCRdb's copy keeps in-frame clones and lacks some. The sample contains approximately 100,000 clones, about 90% of which appear only once. The record originates from a study of cytomegalovirus exposure and HLA in healthy donors. Findings and limits, study-wide: Rarity held for most TCR sequences, but there were some public TCRs that occurred in many donors.

The TCR was taken from a man younger than 35 in good health and CMV-seropositive. The chain uses TRBV9 and TRBJ2-1, with unresolved D. Specimen: PBMCs. The CDR3 bases are TGTGCCAGCAGCGTAGAATTAGTTAGCTCCTACAATGAGCAGTTCTTC. This gives the protein CASSVELVSSYNEQFF.